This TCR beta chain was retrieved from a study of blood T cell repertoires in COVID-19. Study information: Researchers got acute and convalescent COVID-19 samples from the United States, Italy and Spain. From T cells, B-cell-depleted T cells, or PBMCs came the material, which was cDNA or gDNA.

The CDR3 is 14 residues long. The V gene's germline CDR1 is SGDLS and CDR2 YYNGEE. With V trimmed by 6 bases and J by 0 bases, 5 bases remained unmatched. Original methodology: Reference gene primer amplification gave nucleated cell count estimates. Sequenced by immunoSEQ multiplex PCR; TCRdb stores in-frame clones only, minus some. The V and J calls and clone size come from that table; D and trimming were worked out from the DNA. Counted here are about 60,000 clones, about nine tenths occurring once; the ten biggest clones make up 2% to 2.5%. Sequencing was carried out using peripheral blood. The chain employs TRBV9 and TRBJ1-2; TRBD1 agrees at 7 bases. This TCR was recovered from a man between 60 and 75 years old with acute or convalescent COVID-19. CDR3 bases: TGTGCCAGCAAGGACAGGCGAACTAACTATGGCTACACCTTC. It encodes CASKDRRTNYGYTF. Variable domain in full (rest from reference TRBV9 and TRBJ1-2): DSGVTQTPKHLITATGQRVTLRCSPRSGDLSVYWYQQSLDQGLQFLIQYYNGEERAKGNILERFSAQQFPDLHSELNLSSLELGDSALYFCASKDRRTNYGYTFGSGTRLTVV.